This TCR beta chain was retrieved from a study of shared clonotypes between healthy human individuals. The CDR3 runs to 17 residues. V dropped 3 bases and J dropped 0 bases, with 18 bases sitting between them. CDR1 is SGHNT and CDR2 is YYREEE in the germline V gene (reference sequence). The repertoire was sequenced with immunoSEQ multiplex PCR; TCRdb's copy has only in-frame clones and lacks some. The sample holds roughly 1,800,000 clones; around 96% are singletons and the top ten take roughly 1%. CD8 cells regarded as naive lacked CD45RO, were positively chosen for CCR7, and omitted terminally differentiated effector memory CD45RA+ cells.

The TCR originated in a man in his late teens or twenties in good health. The material sequenced was naive CD8+ T cells sorted from blood. The rearrangement links TRBV5-4 to TRBJ2-5; possible D gene TRBD1, 6 bases. The CDR3 nucleotides are TGTGCCAGCAGCTCGAGCGGTCAGGGGCCGTACCAAGAGACCCAGTACTTC. Translated: CASSSSGQGPYQETQYF.